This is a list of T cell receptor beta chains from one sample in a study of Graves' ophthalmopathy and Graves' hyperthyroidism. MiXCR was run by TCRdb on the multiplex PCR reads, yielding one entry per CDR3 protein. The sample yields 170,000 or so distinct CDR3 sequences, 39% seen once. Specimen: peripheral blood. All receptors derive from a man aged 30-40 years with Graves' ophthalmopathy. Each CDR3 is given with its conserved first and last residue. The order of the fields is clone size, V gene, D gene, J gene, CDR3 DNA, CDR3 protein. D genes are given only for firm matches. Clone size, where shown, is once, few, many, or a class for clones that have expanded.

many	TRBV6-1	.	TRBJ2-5	TGTGCCAGCAGTGACGGGACACGAGAGACCCAGTACTTC	CASSDGTRETQYF
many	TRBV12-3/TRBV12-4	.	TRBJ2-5	TGTGCCAGCAGTTGGACCCACCAAGAGACCCAGTACTTC	CASSWTHQETQYF
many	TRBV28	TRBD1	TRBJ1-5	TGTGCCAGCAGTTTAAGGACAGGGGGCTACTGGGGCAATCAGCCCCAGCATTTT	CASSLRTGGYWGNQPQHF
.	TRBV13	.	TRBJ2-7	TGTGCCAGCAGCCACGGGACACAATCAGCGGGGCAGTACTTC	CASSHGTQSAGQYF
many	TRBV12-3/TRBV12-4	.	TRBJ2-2	TGTGCCAGCAGTTTGAGACTAGGTAACACCGGGGAGCTGTTTTTT	CASSLRLGNTGELFF
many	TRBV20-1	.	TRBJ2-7	TGCAGTGCTCCCCAGAGAGAATCCTACGAGCAGTACTTC	CSAPQRESYEQYF
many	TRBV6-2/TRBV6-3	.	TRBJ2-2	TGTGCCAGCCACTCGAATCTCGACACCGGGGAGCTGTTTTTT	CASHSNLDTGELFF
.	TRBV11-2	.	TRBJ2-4	TGTGCCAGCAGCTTTGAAGCCAAAAACATTCAGTACTTC	CASSFEAKNIQYF
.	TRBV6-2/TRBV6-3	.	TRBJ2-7	TGTGCCAGCAACGACTACCCTAGCTACGAGCAGTACTTC	CASNDYPSYEQYF
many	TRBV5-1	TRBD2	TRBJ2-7	TGCGCCAGCAGCGGCAGCGGACTAGCGGTATCCTACGAGCAGTACTTC	CASSGSGLAVSYEQYF
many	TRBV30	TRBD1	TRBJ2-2	TGTGCCGGTTCACTGTCGCAGGGGGTAGCCGGGGAGCTGTTTTTT	CAGSLSQGVAGELFF
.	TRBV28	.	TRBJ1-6	TGTGCCAGCAGTCTCCGGAGGGCAAGTAATTCACCCCTCCACTTT	CASSLRRASNSPLHF
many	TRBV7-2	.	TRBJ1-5	TGTGCCAGCAGTAAGGGGGGCCTGAGCAATCAGCCCCAGCATTTT	CASSKGGLSNQPQHF
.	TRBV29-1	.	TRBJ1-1	TGCAGCGTTACGACAGTTGAAGCTTTCTTT	CSVTTVEAFF
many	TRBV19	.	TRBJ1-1	TGTGCCAGTGTTGGTTCTGGAGCCATGAACACTGAAGCTTTCTTT	CASVGSGAMNTEAFF
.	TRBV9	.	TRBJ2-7	TGTGCCAGCAGCGGGACCCCGGAGGCCTACGAGCAGTACTTC	CASSGTPEAYEQYF
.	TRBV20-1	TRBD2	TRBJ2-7	TGCAGTGCACCCGCCTCTAGCGGGAGGGAGCAGTACTTC	CSAPASSGREQYF
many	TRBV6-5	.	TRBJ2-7	TGTGCCAGCAGTTACGCTCAGGGTAGCTCCTACGAGCAGTACTTC	CASSYAQGSSYEQYF
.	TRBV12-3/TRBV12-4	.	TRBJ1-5	TGTGCCAGCAGTTTAGCGGGATATGGCAATCAGCCCCAGCATTTT	CASSLAGYGNQPQHF
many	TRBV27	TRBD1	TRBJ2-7	TGTGCCAGCAGGCGGACAGGAGAGAAGGGGCAGTACTTC	CASRRTGEKGQYF
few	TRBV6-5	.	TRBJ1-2	TGTGCCAGCAGTTACCGGCAGGTCAACTATGGCTACACCTTC	CASSYRQVNYGYTF
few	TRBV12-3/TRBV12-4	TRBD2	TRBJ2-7	TGTGCCAGCACCCGGGAGGCGGGAGGTTCCTACGAGCAGTACTTC	CASTREAGGSYEQYF
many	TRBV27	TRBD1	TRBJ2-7	TGTGCCAGCAGTCGACAGGGCCCCTACGAGCAGTACTTC	CASSRQGPYEQYF
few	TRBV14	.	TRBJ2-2	TGTGCCAGCAGCGCCGGAGCAAGGTGGGGCGAGCTGTTTTTT	CASSAGARWGELFF
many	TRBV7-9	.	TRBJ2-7	TGTGCCAGCAGCTCAACTGGGCCAGGGCACGAGCAGTACTTC	CASSSTGPGHEQYF
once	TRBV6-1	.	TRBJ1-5	TGTGCCAGCAGTGAACCCTACGGGGGAATGGGTAGCAATCAGCCCCAGCATTTT	CASSEPYGGMGSNQPQHF
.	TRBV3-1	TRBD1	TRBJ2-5	TGTGCCACGCTACAGGGGAATGAAGAGACCCAGTACTTC	CATLQGNEETQYF
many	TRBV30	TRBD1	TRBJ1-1	TGTGCCTGGAACGACTGGGGACAGGGGGCTCGAGAAGCTTTCTTT	CAWNDWGQGAREAFF
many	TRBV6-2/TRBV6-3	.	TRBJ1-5	TGTGCCAGCAGTTCACTCGGACCTCAGCGGGGGCCCCAGCATTTT	CASSSLGPQRGPQHF
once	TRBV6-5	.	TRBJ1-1	TGTGCCAGCAGTTACTCCAGAACGATGTGGGAGAACACTGAAGCTTTCTTT	CASSYSRTMWENTEAFF
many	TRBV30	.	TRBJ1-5	TGTGCCTGGCAGACAGGTCAGAATCAGCCCCAGCATTTT	CAWQTGQNQPQHF
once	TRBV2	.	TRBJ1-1	TGTGCCAGCAGTGTAGGCAGTCGCACTGAAGCTTTCTTT	CASSVGSRTEAFF
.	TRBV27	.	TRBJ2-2	TGTGCCAGCAGTTTACCCGGCAGACCGAACACCGGGGAGCTGTTTTTT	CASSLPGRPNTGELFF
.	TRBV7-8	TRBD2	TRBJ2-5	TGTGCCAGCAGCTCTCTGGCGGCTAGCGGGAGCCCCCTGAGGGAGACCCAGTACTTC	CASSSLAASGSPLRETQYF
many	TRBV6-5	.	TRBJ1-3	TGTGCCAGCAGTTACTCACTATACGAACCGGGAAACACCATATATTTT	CASSYSLYEPGNTIYF
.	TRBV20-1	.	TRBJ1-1	TGCAGTGCTGGAGGGGGGATGAACACTGAAGCTTTCTTT	CSAGGGMNTEAFF
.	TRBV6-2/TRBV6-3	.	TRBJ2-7	TGTGCCAGCAGTATTTTTTCGACGCGGGGCTCGTACGAGCAGTACTTC	CASSIFSTRGSYEQYF
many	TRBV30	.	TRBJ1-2	TGTGCTAAGGGGGAGAACTATGGCTACACCTTC	CAKGENYGYTF
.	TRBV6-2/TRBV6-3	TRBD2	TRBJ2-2	TGTGCCAGCAGGGCGGCGGGGAGGGACACCGGGGAGCTGTTTTTT	CASRAAGRDTGELFF
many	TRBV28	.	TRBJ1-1	TGTGCCAGCATTATTTACAGGGTCCGGAACACTGAAGCTTTCTTT	CASIIYRVRNTEAFF
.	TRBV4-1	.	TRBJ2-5	TGCGCCAGCAGCCAAGATCGGGGGGCGATACAAGAGACCCAGTACTTC	CASSQDRGAIQETQYF